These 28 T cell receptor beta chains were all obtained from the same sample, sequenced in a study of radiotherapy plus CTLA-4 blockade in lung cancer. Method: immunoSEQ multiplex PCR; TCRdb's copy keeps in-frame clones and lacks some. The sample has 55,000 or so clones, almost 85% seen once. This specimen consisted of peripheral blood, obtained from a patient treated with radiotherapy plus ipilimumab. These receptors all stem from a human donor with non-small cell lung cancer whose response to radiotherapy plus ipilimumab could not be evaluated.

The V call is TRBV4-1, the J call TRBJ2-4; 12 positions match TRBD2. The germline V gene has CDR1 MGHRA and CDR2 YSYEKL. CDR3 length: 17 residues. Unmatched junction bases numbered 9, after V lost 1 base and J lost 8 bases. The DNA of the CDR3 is TGCGCCAGCAGCCAAGTGGGTTCTAGCGGGGGGGCGGACATTCAGTACTTC. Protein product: CASSQVGSSGGADIQYF.

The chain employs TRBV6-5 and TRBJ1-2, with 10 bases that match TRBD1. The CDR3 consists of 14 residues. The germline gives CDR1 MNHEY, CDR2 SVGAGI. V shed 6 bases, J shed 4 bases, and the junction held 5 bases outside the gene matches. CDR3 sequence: CASRRQGAIYGYTF. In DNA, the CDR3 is TGTGCCAGCAGGAGACAGGGGGCTATCTATGGCTACACCTTC.

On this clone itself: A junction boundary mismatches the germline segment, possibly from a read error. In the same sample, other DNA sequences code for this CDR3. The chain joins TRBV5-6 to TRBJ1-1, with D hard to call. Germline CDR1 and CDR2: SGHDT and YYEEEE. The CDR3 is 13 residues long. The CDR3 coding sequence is TGTGCCAGCAGCTTGGACAGAAACACTGAAGCCTTCTTT. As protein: CASSLDRNTEAFF.

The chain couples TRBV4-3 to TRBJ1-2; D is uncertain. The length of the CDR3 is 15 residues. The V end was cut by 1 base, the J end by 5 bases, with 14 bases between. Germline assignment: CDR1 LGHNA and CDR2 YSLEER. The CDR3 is CASSQGLGRGYGYTF. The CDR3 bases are TGCGCCAGCAGCCAAGGTTTAGGCCGGGGTTATGGCTACACCTTC.

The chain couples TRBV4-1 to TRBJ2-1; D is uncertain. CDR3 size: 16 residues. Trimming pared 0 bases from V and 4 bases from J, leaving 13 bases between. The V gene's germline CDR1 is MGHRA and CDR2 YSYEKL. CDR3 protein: CASSQDLGSPYNEQFF. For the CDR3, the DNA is TGCGCCAGCAGCCAAGATCTAGGTTCTCCTTACAATGAGCAGTTCTTC.

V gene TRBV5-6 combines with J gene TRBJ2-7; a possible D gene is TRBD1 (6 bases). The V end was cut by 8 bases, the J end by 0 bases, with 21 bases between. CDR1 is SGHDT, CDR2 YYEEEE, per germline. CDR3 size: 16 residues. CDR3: CARSLFRDTYSYEQYF. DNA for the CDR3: TGTGCCAGATCCCTTTTTCGGGACACCTACTCCTACGAGCAGTACTTC. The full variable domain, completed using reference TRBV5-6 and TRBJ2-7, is DAGVTQSPTHLIKTRGQQVTLRCSPKSGHDTVSWYQQALGQGPQFIFQYYEEEERQRGNFPDRFSGHQFPNYSSELNVNALLLGDSALYLCARSLFRDTYSYEQYFGPGTRLTVT.

The DNA of the CDR3 is TGTGCCAGCAACCCCGACAGGGACTATAATTCACCCCTCCACTTT. Encoded protein: CASNPDRDYNSPLHF. V is TRBV11-2 and J is TRBJ1-6; TRBD1 matches 7 bases. From germline, CDR1 is SGHAT and CDR2 FQNNGV. The CDR3 is 15 residues long. V lost 7 bases to trimming and J lost 3 bases; unmatched junction nucleotides: 6. Full variable domain (remainder filled in from reference TRBV11-2 and TRBJ1-6): EAGVAQSPRYKIIEKRQSVAFWCNPISGHATLYWYQQILGQGPKLLIQFQNNGVVDDSQLPKDRFSAERLKGVDSTLKIQPAKLEDSAVYLCASNPDRDYNSPLHFGNGTRLTVT.

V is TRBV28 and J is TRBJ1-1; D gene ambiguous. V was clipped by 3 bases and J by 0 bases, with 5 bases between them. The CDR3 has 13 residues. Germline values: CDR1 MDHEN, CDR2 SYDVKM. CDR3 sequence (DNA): TGTGCCAGCAGTTTCAAAATGAACACTGAAGCTTTCTTT. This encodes CASSFKMNTEAFF.

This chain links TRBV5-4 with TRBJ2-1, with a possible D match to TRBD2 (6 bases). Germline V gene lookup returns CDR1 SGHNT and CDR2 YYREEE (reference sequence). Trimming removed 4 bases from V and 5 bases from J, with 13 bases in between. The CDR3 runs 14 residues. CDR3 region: CASSGGTWDNEQFF. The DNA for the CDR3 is TGTGCCAGCAGCGGCGGGACTTGGGACAATGAGCAGTTCTTC. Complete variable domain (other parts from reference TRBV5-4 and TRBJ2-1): ETGVTQSPTHLIKTRGQQVTLRCSSQSGHNTVSWYQQALGQGPQFIFQYYREEENGRGNFPPRFSGLQFPNYSSELNVNALELDDSALYLCASSGGTWDNEQFFGPGTRLTVL.

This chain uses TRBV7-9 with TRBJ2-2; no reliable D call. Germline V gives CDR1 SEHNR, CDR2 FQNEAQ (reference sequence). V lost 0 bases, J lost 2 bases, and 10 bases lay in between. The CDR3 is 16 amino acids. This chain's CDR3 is CASSLAGQRNTGELFF. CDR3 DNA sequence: TGTGCCAGCAGCTTAGCTGGGCAAAGAAACACCGGGGAGCTGTTTTTT.

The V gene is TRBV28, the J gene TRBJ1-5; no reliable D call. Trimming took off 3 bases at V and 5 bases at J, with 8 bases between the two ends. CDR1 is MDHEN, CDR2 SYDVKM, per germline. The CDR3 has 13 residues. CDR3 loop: CASSLNGDQPQHF. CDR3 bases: TGTGCCAGCAGTTTGAACGGAGATCAGCCCCAGCATTTT. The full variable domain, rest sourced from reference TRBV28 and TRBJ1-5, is DVKVTQSSRYLVKRTGEKVFLECVQDMDHENMFWYRQDPGLGLRLIYFSYDVKMKEKGDIPEGYSVSREKKERFSLILESASTNQTSMYLCASSLNGDQPQHFGDGTRLSIL.

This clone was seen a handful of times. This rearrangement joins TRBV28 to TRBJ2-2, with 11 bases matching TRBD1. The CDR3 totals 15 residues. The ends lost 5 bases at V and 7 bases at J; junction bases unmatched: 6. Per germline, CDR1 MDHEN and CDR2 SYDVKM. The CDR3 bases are TGTGCCAGCAGTCGACGGACAGGGGGCATCGGGGAGCTGTTTTTT. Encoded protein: CASSRRTGGIGELFF.

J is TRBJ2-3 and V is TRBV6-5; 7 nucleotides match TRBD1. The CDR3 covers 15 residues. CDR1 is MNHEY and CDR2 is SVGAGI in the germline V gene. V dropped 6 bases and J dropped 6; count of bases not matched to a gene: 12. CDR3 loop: CASSQTGDGSDTQYF. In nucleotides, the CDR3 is TGTGCCAGCAGCCAAACAGGGGATGGTTCGGATACGCAGTATTTT.

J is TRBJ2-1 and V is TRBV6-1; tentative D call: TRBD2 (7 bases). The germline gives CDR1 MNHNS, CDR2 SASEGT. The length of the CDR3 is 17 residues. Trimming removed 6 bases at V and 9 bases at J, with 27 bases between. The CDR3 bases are TGTGCCAGCAGCGAACGGGGACTGACAGGAGGGGGGGGTGAGCAGTTCTTC. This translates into CASSERGLTGGGGEQFF.

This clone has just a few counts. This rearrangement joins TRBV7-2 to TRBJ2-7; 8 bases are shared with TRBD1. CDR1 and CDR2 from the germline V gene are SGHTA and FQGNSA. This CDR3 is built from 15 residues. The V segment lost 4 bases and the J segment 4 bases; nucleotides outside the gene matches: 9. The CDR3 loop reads CASSSQQGGTYEQYF. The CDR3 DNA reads TGTGCCAGCAGCTCGCAACAGGGGGGCACGTACGAGCAGTACTTC.

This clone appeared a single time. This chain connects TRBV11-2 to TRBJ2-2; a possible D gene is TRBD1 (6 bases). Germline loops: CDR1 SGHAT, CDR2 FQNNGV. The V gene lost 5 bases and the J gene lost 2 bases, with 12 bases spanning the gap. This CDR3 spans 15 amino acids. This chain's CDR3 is CASSITGLNTGELFF. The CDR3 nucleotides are TGTGCCAGCAGCATAACAGGGCTCAACACCGGGGAGCTGTTTTTT.

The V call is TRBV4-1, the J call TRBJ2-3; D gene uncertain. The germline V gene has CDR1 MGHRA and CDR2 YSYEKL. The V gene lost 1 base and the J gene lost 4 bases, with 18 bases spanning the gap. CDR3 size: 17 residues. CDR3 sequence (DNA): TGCGCCAGCAGCCAAGGGGTGCGGTGGCCAGAGGCAGATACGCAGTATTTT. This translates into CASSQGVRWPEADTQYF.

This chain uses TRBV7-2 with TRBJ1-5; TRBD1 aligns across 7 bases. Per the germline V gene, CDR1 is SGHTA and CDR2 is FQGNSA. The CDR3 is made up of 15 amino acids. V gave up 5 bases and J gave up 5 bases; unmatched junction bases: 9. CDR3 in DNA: TGTGCCAGCAGCCGGGGGGGAGGGGGCGATCAGCCCCAGCATTTT. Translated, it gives CASSRGGGGDQPQHF.

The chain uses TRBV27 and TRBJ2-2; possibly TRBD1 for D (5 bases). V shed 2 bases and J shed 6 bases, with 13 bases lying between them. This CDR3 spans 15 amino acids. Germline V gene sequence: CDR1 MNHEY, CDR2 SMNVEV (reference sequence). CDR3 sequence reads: CASSLRGSDAGELFF. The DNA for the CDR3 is TGTGCCAGCAGTTTAAGGGGTTCGGATGCCGGGGAGCTGTTTTTT.

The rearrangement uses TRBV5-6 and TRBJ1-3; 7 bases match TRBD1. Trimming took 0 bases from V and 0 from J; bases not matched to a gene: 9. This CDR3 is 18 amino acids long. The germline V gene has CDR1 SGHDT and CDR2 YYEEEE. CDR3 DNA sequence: TGTGCCAGCAGCTTGGCTGGGACAGTTCATTTCTCTGGAAACACCATATATTTT. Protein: CASSLAGTVHFSGNTIYF.

The CDR3 protein is CASRSGQGEAFF. The CDR3 DNA reads as TGTGCCAGCAGATCAGGACAGGGAGAAGCTTTCTTT. V is TRBV28 and J is TRBJ1-1; 8 bases agree with TRBD1. V lost 6 bases to trimming and J lost 8 bases; unmatched junction nucleotides: 5. This CDR3 region has 12 residues. In germline, CDR1 is MDHEN, CDR2 SYDVKM.

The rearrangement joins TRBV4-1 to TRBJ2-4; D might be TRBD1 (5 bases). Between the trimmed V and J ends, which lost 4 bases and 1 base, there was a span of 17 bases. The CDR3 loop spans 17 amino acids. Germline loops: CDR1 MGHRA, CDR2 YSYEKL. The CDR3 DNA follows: TGCGCCAGCAGCCCTGGAAGGGGATTCGGGGCCAAAAACATTCAGTACTTC. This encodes CASSPGRGFGAKNIQYF.

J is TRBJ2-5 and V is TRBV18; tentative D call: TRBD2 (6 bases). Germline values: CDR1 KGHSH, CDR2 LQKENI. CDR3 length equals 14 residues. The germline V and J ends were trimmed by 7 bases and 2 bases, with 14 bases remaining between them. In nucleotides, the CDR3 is TGTGCCAGCTTGCGCGGGAACACTCAAGAGACCCAGTACTTC. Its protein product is CASLRGNTQETQYF.

CDR3 in DNA: TGCGCCAGCAGCCAAGTACAGGGGTATCAAGAGACCCAGTACTTC. This encodes CASSQVQGYQETQYF. The V call is TRBV4-1, the J call TRBJ2-5; 7 nucleotides match TRBD1. The CDR3 covers 15 residues. CDR1 and CDR2 from the germline V gene are MGHRA and YSYEKL. V dropped 1 base and J dropped 2; count of bases not matched to a gene: 4.

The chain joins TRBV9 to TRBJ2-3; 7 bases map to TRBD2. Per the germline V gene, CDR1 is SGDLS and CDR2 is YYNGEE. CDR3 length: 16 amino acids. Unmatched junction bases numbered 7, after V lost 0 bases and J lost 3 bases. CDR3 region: CASSVDPVGGTDTQYF. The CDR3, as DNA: TGTGCCAGCAGCGTAGACCCCGTGGGGGGGACAGATACGCAGTATTTT.

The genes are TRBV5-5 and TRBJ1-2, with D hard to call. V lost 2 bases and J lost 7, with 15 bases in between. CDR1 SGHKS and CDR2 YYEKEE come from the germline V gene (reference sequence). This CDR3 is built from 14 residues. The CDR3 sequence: CASSLTLRGGGYTF. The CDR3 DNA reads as TGTGCCAGCAGCTTAACCCTCCGGGGTGGTGGCTACACCTTC.

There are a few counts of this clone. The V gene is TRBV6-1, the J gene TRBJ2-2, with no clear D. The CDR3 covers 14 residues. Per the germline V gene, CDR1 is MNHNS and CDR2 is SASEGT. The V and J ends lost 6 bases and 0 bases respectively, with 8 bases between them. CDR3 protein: CASRYTANTGELFF. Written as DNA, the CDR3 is TGTGCCAGCAGGTACACCGCGAACACCGGGGAGCTGTTTTTT.

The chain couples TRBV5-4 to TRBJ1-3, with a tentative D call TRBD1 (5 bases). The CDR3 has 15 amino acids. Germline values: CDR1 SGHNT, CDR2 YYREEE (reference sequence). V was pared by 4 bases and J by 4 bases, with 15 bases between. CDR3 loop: CASSAGIGPGNTIYF. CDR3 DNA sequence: TGTGCCAGCAGCGCAGGGATCGGGCCCGGAAACACCATATATTTT.